Presented here are 21 T cell receptor beta chains from one specimen sequenced in a study of naive and memory T cell subsets. Four PCR rounds used nested alpha and beta constant region primers plus the SP2 primer. TCRdb processed the 5' RACE reads anew with MiXCR; each CDR3 protein has one entry. The data hold 50,000 to 60,000 distinct CDR3 sequences, with around 7.3% observed a single time. A UMI-containing oligonucleotide was joined by 3' ligation to the TCR cDNA template. The source is a female donor in good health.

The chain uses TRBV18 and TRBJ2-1; possible D gene TRBD2, 6 bases. Germline V gene sequence: CDR1 KGHSH, CDR2 LQKENI. CDR3 size: 16 residues. V was trimmed by 3 bases and J by 2 bases, leaving 14 bases between them. CDR3 nucleotides: TGTGCCAGCTCACCGCCCCTTAGCGGAACCTACAATGAGCAGTTCTTC. This codes for CASSPPLSGTYNEQFF.

Of note for this clonotype: A read error is likely, as this CDR3 ends without the conserved phenylalanine or tryptophan. The chain recombines TRBV24-1 with TRBJ1-5; possible D gene TRBD1, 6 bases. This CDR3 is built from 14 residues. Looked up from germline, CDR1 is KGHDR and CDR2 is SFDVKD. V was cut by 4 bases and J by 3 bases, with 9 bases left in between. CDR3 coding DNA: TGTGCCACCAGTGAAGGACAGCCCAATCAGCCCCAGCATCTT. It codes for CATSEGQPNQPQHL.

This clonotype has a count of ten or more. The V call is TRBV7-9, the J call TRBJ2-1; maybe TRBD1 (6 bases). The CDR3 loop spans 14 amino acids. V shed 0 bases and J shed 12 bases, with 15 bases lying between them. Germline CDR1 and CDR2: SEHNR and FQNEAQ (reference sequence). CDR3 in amino acids: CASSLAGTSEGQFF. CDR3 sequence (DNA): TGTGCCAGCAGCTTAGCGGGGACATCTGAGGGGCAGTTCTTC.

The chain employs TRBV2 and TRBJ2-5; D is undetermined. V lost 2 bases to trimming and J lost 5 bases, with 6 bases between them. CDR1 is SNHLY and CDR2 is FYNNEI in the germline V gene. The CDR3 has 12 amino acids. DNA of the CDR3: TGTGCCAGCAGTGAAAACACGGAGACCCAGTACTTC. Encoded protein: CASSENTETQYF.

The chain joins TRBV5-1 to TRBJ2-2; tentative D call: TRBD2 (6 bases). Trimming pared 0 bases from V and 4 bases from J, leaving 10 bases between. The CDR3 has 15 residues. Per germline, CDR1 SGHRS and CDR2 YFSETQ. This CDR3 is CASSLGLATTGELFF. Here the CDR3 DNA reads TGCGCCAGCAGCTTGGGTCTAGCGACCACCGGGGAGCTGTTTTTT. Drawing the rest from reference TRBV5-1 and TRBJ2-2, the complete variable domain is KAGVTQTPRYLIKTRGQQVTLSCSPISGHRSVSWYQQTPGQGLQFLFEYFSETQRNKGNFPGRFSGRQFSNSRSEMNVSTLELGDSALYLCASSLGLATTGELFFGEGSRLTVL.

This clonotype was seen many times. V gene TRBV20-1 combines with J gene TRBJ1-5; D is uncertain. The CDR3 runs 16 residues. Trimming removed 0 bases at V and 3 bases at J, with 15 bases between. Germline CDR1 is DFQATT and CDR2 is SNEGSKA (reference sequence). The CDR3 sequence: CSARDSGRSFNQPQHF. DNA of the CDR3: TGCAGTGCTAGAGATAGCGGCAGGAGCTTCAATCAGCCCCAGCATTTT.

The chain joins TRBV2 to TRBJ1-5; weak D call: TRBD1 (6 bases). The CDR3 is made up of 15 amino acids. V lost 6 bases and J 0 bases, leaving 12 bases between the germline ends. Germline CDR1 reads SNHLY; CDR2 reads FYNNEI. The CDR3 sequence: CASSTNRASNQPQHF. The CDR3 DNA sequence: TGTGCCAGCAGCACTAACAGGGCTAGCAATCAGCCCCAGCATTTT.

This clonotype occurred many times. CDR3 nucleotide sequence: TGTGCCAGCAGCTTAGGTGAGGCAGATACGCAGTATTTT. As protein: CASSLGEADTQYF. This chain connects TRBV13 to TRBJ2-3; D call uncertain. CDR3 length equals 13 residues. Germline assignment: CDR1 PRHDT and CDR2 FYEKMQ (reference sequence). V dropped 0 bases and J dropped 4 bases, with 5 bases sitting between them.

This clonotype occurred many times. V gene TRBV5-5 combines with J gene TRBJ1-6; D possibly corresponds to TRBD1 (6 bases). The CDR3 covers 14 residues. CDR1 and CDR2 from the germline V gene are SGHKS and YYEKEE (reference sequence). V dropped 4 bases and J dropped 9 bases, with 14 bases sitting between them. This chain's CDR3 is CASSRPDSLSPLHF. In nucleotides, the CDR3 is TGTGCCAGCAGCCGTCCGGACAGTCTTTCACCCCTCCACTTT.

The gene calls are TRBV21-1 and TRBJ2-7; the table assigns TRBD1, which was not confirmed against the DNA. TRBV21-1 is given as a pseudogene. This CDR3 comprises 15 residues. CDR3 loop: CASSKSAPDSYEQYF. CDR3 coding DNA: TGTGCCAGCAGCAAATCGGCACCCGACAGCTACGAGCAGTACTTC.

This clonotype has ten or more counts. The chain carries TRBV18 and TRBJ1-4; D is perhaps TRBD1 (5 bases). CDR3 length: 16 amino acids. The V and J ends lost 4 bases and 2 bases respectively, with 14 bases between them. Germline loops: CDR1 KGHSH, CDR2 LQKENI. CDR3 in amino acids: CASSRLQGRTNEKLFF. The CDR3 DNA is TGTGCCAGCTCACGCCTCCAGGGAAGGACTAATGAAAAACTGTTTTTT.

This clonotype was observed a few times. The chain has TRBV5-6 and TRBJ2-5, with D maybe TRBD2 (6 bases). Germline CDR1 SGHDT, CDR2 YYEEEE. Trimming took off 3 bases at V and 3 bases at J, with 12 bases between the two ends. There are 14 residues in the CDR3. The CDR3 sequence is CASSSGTEEETQYF. DNA of the CDR3: TGTGCCAGCAGCTCCGGGACTGAGGAAGAGACCCAGTACTTC.

This clonotype was detected many times. This chain links TRBV20-1 with TRBJ2-1; no reliable D call. Trimming stripped 0 bases from V and 14 bases from J, with 17 bases between. Germline V gene sequence: CDR1 DFQATT, CDR2 SNEGSKA (reference sequence). This CDR3 has 13 residues. Here the CDR3 reads CSAREGILGEEFF. CDR3 coding DNA: TGCAGTGCTAGAGAGGGGATACTCGGAGAGGAGTTCTTC.

This clonotype was observed many times. The rearrangement joins TRBV27 to TRBJ1-3; a possible D gene is TRBD1 (6 bases). The CDR3 totals 17 residues. Trimming shortened V by 5 bases and J by 2 bases, and 19 bases separated the two germline ends. Germline CDR1 reads MNHEY; CDR2 reads SMNVEV (reference sequence). The CDR3 loop reads CASSPSAGEMAGNTIYF. CDR3 nucleotides: TGTGCCAGCAGTCCGTCGGCAGGGGAAATGGCTGGAAACACCATATATTTT.

This clonotype turned up a few times. V is TRBV4-1 and J is TRBJ2-3, with 8 bases fitting TRBD1. CDR3 size: 15 residues. After removal of 6 bases from V and 3 bases from J, the junction contained 8 bases not matched to a gene. Germline V lookup: CDR1 MGHRA, CDR2 YSYEKL. The CDR3 region has the DNA TGCGCCAGCAGTCAACAGGACAGGGTAACAGATACGCAGTATTTT. Its translation: CASSQQDRVTDTQYF.

This clonotype was seen at least ten times. The rearrangement joins TRBV30 to TRBJ1-1; D remains ambiguous. CDR1 is GTSNPN and CDR2 is SVGIG in the germline V gene (reference sequence). Deletions cut 0 bases from V and 10 bases from J, with 12 bases between. The CDR3 has 12 amino acids. For the CDR3, the DNA is TGTGCCTGGAGTGTTGGGGATATCACAGCTTTCTTT. Translation gives CAWSVGDITAFF.

This clonotype occurred a few times. This chain connects TRBV12-3 or TRBV12-4 to TRBJ2-3, with D uncertain. This CDR3 is built from 13 residues. V was trimmed by 3 bases and J by 2 bases, leaving 6 bases between them. The DNA for the CDR3 is TGTGCCAGCAGTTTTAGTTTCACAGATACGCAGTATTTT. Its translation: CASSFSFTDTQYF.

This clonotype was observed a handful of times. The rearrangement links TRBV4-1 to TRBJ2-5; TRBD1 matches at 8 bases. The CDR3 runs 14 residues. CDR1 and CDR2 (germline): MGHRA, YSYEKL. The junction had 6 bases not matched to a gene; V was cut back by 4 bases and J by 5 bases. The CDR3: CASSPMDRAETQYF. The CDR3 DNA sequence: TGCGCCAGCAGCCCCATGGACAGGGCGGAGACCCAGTACTTC.

There are a few counts of this clonotype. This chain connects TRBV4-3 to TRBJ2-7; TRBD1 might be the D (6 bases). This CDR3 is 14 amino acids long. Germline V gene data show CDR1 as LGHNA and CDR2 as YSLEER. V lost 4 bases and J lost 3, with 13 bases in between. CDR3 region: CASSPGQRGYEQYF. CDR3 sequence (DNA): TGCGCCAGCAGCCCTGGACAGAGGGGCTACGAGCAGTACTTC.

At least ten counts were recorded for this clonotype. The chain recombines TRBV6-2 or TRBV6-3 with TRBJ2-4; 11 positions agree with TRBD2. J gave up 5 bases and V 5 bases, and 5 bases lay outside the gene matches. CDR1 MNHEY and CDR2 SVGEGT come from the germline V gene. CDR3 size: 15 residues. The chain's CDR3 is CASSRSSGGENIQYF. CDR3 in DNA: TGTGCCAGCAGTAGAAGTAGCGGGGGGGAAAACATTCAGTACTTC.

This chain connects TRBV12-3 or TRBV12-4 to TRBJ2-5; tentative D call: TRBD2 (6 bases). There are 15 residues in the CDR3. Trimming took off 3 bases at V and 2 bases at J, with 13 bases between the two ends. For the CDR3, the DNA is TGTGCCAGCAGTTTTCGGTCGGGACTGCAAGAGACCCAGTACTTC. Translated: CASSFRSGLQETQYF.